These 16 T cell receptor beta chains came from one sample sequenced in a study of early T cells in non-severe SARS-CoV-2 infection. TCRdb itself ran the 5' RACE reads through MiXCR, one entry per CDR3 protein. Of fewer than 70,000 distinct CDR3 sequences in the sample, around 12% were seen once. Sequenced input: whole blood. The receptors shown here come from an adult who was a healthcare worker with PCR-confirmed SARS-CoV-2 infection or an uninfected control (not recorded which).

The chain has TRBV7-9 and TRBJ2-5; 12 bases agree with TRBD2. Losses at the gene ends were 5 bases for V and 4 bases for J; bases not matched to a gene: 5. The CDR3 loop spans 15 amino acids. Germline V gene lookup returns CDR1 SEHNR and CDR2 FQNEAQ (reference sequence). Here the CDR3 DNA reads TGTGCCAGCAGCATGAAGGGACTAGCGGGAGAGACCCAGTACTTC. Protein sequence: CASSMKGLAGETQYF.

In its sample, this clonotype was seen a few times. J is TRBJ2-7 and V is TRBV29-1, with D perhaps matching TRBD1 (5 bases). This CDR3 region has 11 residues. Trimming removed 0 bases at V and 9 bases at J, with 9 bases between. Germline assignment: CDR1 SQVTM and CDR2 ANQGSEA. The CDR3 sequence: CSVEDGQGQYF. DNA of the CDR3: TGCAGCGTTGAAGACGGGCAGGGGCAGTACTTC.

In its sample, this clonotype was seen many times. The chain joins TRBV6-1 to TRBJ2-1; D not certain. Germline-derived CDR1 and CDR2 are MNHNS and SASEGT. CDR3 size: 12 residues. V was shortened by 2 bases and J by 6 bases, with 5 bases between the two germline ends. In DNA, the CDR3 is TGTGCCAGCAGTGAACTAGGCAATGAGCAGTTCTTC. Translated, it gives CASSELGNEQFF.

The chain joins TRBV20-1 to TRBJ2-1; no reliable D call. V was cut by 1 base and J by 0 bases, with 10 bases left in between. Germline CDR1 reads DFQATT; CDR2 reads SNEGSKA (reference sequence). This CDR3 contains 15 residues. CDR3 nucleotide sequence: TGCAGTGCTAGAGGTTTGGGCCTCTCCTACAATGAGCAGTTCTTC. This translates into CSARGLGLSYNEQFF.

The V and J genes are TRBV6-5 and TRBJ2-7; D is perhaps TRBD1 (6 bases). The ends were cut back, 6 bases at V and 5 bases at J, with 14 bases in the middle. The CDR3 contains 13 residues. Germline CDR1 MNHEY, CDR2 SVGAGI. The CDR3 DNA sequence: TGTGCCAGCAGCTCCCACAGGGACGACGAGCAGTACTTC. Its protein is CASSSHRDDEQYF.

This clonotype was found many times. The chain couples TRBV4-1 to TRBJ1-5; D may be TRBD1 (5 bases). The length of the CDR3 is 16 residues. Trimming left V 0 bases short and J 9 bases short, with 18 bases between. The germline CDR1 and CDR2 sequences are MGHRA and YSYEKL. The CDR3 loop is CASSQDYENRFWPQHF. For the CDR3, the DNA is TGCGCCAGCAGCCAAGATTATGAGAACAGGTTCTGGCCCCAGCATTTT.

The V and J genes are TRBV6-2 or TRBV6-3 and TRBJ2-1, with D tentatively TRBD2 (6 bases). Per the germline V gene, CDR1 is MNHEY and CDR2 is SVGEGT. Trimming cost V 1 base and J 1 base, with 11 bases left between them. CDR3 length: 16 residues. The DNA for the CDR3 is TGTGCCAGCAGTTACTATCCGGGACTTTCCTACAATGAGCAGTTCTTC. This sequence encodes CASSYYPGLSYNEQFF.

This clonotype was seen only a few times. The V gene is TRBV5-1, the J gene TRBJ1-1; no clear D. The V and J ends lost 1 base and 1 base respectively, with 8 bases between them. The CDR3 is 14 residues long. Germline CDR1 is SGHRS and CDR2 is YFSETQ. The CDR3 region has the DNA TGCGCCAGCAGCTTGACAGCTCCGAACACTGAAGCTTTCTTT. This codes for CASSLTAPNTEAFF.

This clonotype was picked up a small number of times. CDR3 residues: CASSVGTSGQETQYF. The CDR3 DNA reads TGTGCCAGCAGCGTAGGGACTAGCGGCCAAGAGACCCAGTACTTC. The chain carries TRBV9 and TRBJ2-5; 10 bases align to TRBD2. The CDR3 is 15 amino acids. Germline CDR1 is SGDLS and CDR2 is YYNGEE. The trim removed 0 bases at V and 1 base at J, leaving 0 bases unmatched.

This clonotype was seen more than once but under ten times. The chain uses TRBV29-1 and TRBJ2-5; the match to TRBD2 covers 11 bases. Per germline, CDR1 SQVTM and CDR2 ANQGSEA. J gave up 5 bases and V 7 bases, and 12 bases lay outside the gene matches. The CDR3 runs to 15 residues. CDR3 in DNA: TGCAGCGCCCCCCCCCTAGCGGGGGGCGGGGAGACCCAGTACTTC. It is translated as CSAPPLAGGGETQYF. The full variable domain, completed using reference TRBV29-1 and TRBJ2-5, is SAVISQKPSRDICQRGTSLTIQCQVDSQVTMMFWYRQQPGQSLTLIATANQGSEATYESGFVIDKFPISRPNLTFSTLTVSNMSPEDSSIYLCSAPPLAGGGETQYFGPGTRLLVL.

This chain's CDR3 is CASSEGEYSYNEQFF. DNA of the CDR3: TGTGCCAGCAGTGAAGGGGAGTACTCCTACAATGAGCAGTTCTTC. The chain is built from TRBV2 and TRBJ2-1; TRBD2 might be the D (5 bases). The germline V gene has CDR1 SNHLY and CDR2 FYNNEI. CDR3 size: 15 residues. V shed 1 base and J shed 0 bases, with 7 bases lying between them. The full variable domain, its missing parts supplied by reference TRBV2 and TRBJ2-1, is EPEVTQTPSHQVTQMGQEVILRCVPISNHLYFYWYRQILGQKVEFLVSFYNNEISEKSEIFDDQFSVERPDGSNFTLKIRSTKLEDSAMYFCASSEGEYSYNEQFFGPGTRLTVL.

This chain links TRBV20-1 with TRBJ2-2; the match to TRBD2 covers 9 bases. Germline V gene sequence: CDR1 DFQATT, CDR2 SNEGSKA (reference sequence). Losses at the gene ends were 3 bases for V and 11 bases for J; bases not matched to a gene: 1. The CDR3 totals 11 residues. CDR3 nucleotide sequence: TGCAGTGCTAGGGGACTAGCTGAGCTGTTTTTT. Translation: CSARGLAELFF.

This clonotype was found many times. The CDR3 sequence is CASSPGLAENNEQFF. In nucleotides, the CDR3 is TGTGCCAGCAGCCCCGGGCTAGCGGAGAACAATGAGCAGTTCTTC. The V call is TRBV3-1, the J call TRBJ2-1; TRBD2 agrees at 7 bases. CDR1 LGHDT and CDR2 YNNKEL come from the germline V gene (reference sequence). V was clipped by 4 bases and J by 5 bases; unmatched bases: 8. There are 15 residues in the CDR3.

This clonotype was seen repeatedly, ten times or more. CDR3 sequence reads: CASSSPGTGGAADTQYF. DNA for the CDR3: TGTGCCAGCAGTTCCCCCGGGACAGGGGGCGCGGCAGATACGCAGTATTTT. V gene TRBV25-1 combines with J gene TRBJ2-3; 12 nucleotides line up with TRBD1. In germline, CDR1 is MGHDK, CDR2 SYGVNS. V shed 5 bases, J shed 4 bases, and the junction held 10 bases outside the gene matches. The CDR3 extends over 17 amino acids. Full variable domain (rest looked up from reference TRBV25-1 and TRBJ2-3): EADIYQTPRYLVIGTGKKITLECSQTMGHDKMYWYQQDPGMELHLIHYSYGVNSTEKGDLSSESTVSRIRTEHFPLTLESARPSHTSQYLCASSSPGTGGAADTQYFGPGTRLTVL.

Sample share makes this clonotype medium-sized. CDR3 DNA sequence: TGCAGTGCTACCCTCCAGATGCGGACCGGGGAGCTGTTTTTT. Translating gives CSATLQMRTGELFF. The rearrangement joins TRBV20-1 to TRBJ2-2; D is undetermined. With 4 bases removed from V and 5 bases from J, the gap between germline ends came to 14 bases. From germline, CDR1 is DFQATT and CDR2 SNEGSKA (reference sequence). The CDR3 is 14 amino acids.

This clonotype was seen repeatedly, ten times or more. The chain recombines TRBV4-2 with TRBJ1-1, with 7 bases fitting TRBD1. Germline lookup yields CDR1 LGHNA and CDR2 YNFKEQ. Trimming removed 4 bases from V and 5 bases from J; junction bases left unmatched: 7. This CDR3 is 14 amino acids long. The CDR3 DNA reads as TGTGCCAGCAGCCTATTCACAGGGGAGACTGAAGCTTTCTTT. Translated, it gives CASSLFTGETEAFF.